These 21 T cell receptor beta chains originate from one sample sequenced in a study of beta chain features in type 1 diabetes. The study, taken as a whole, reports: Among patients with Type 1 diabetes, TCRB CDR3s were moderately but significantly shorter in every one of the four CD4+ subsets.

Which antigens these TCRs recognize remains unknown. The entirety of the isolated RNA underwent reverse transcription, so expressed TCRB transcripts were sequenced. This table comes from immunoSEQ multiplex PCR, and its TCRdb copy is limited to in-frame clones, with some not included. The sample has roughly 340,000 clones; over 10% are singletons. The material sequenced was naive CD4+ T cells from blood. The source of these receptors is a woman between 18 and 29 years old with type 1 diabetes.

In its sample, this clone was seen a few times. The junction does not match germline at one end; this may be a read error. The chain carries TRBV7-7 and TRBJ2-1; tentatively, D is TRBD1 (6 bases). In germline, CDR1 is SSHAT, CDR2 FNYEAQ (reference sequence). The CDR3 consists of 13 residues. CDR3 DNA sequence: TGTGCTAGCAGCGCCGGGACAAACAATGAGCAGTTCTTC. Translated: CASSAGTNNEQFF. The variable domain in full, completed from reference TRBV7-7 and TRBJ2-1, reads GAGVSQSPRYKVTKRGQDVTLRCDPISSHATLYWYQQALGQGPEFLTYFNYEAQPDKSGLPSDRFSAERPEGSISTLTIQRTEQRDSAMYRCASSAGTNNEQFFGPGTRLTVL.

In this sample, this clone turned up a few times. V gene TRBV19 combines with J gene TRBJ2-5; 7 nucleotides match TRBD2. From germline, CDR1 is LNHDA and CDR2 SQIVND (reference sequence). Unmatched junction bases numbered 5, after V lost 5 bases and J lost 2 bases. The length of the CDR3 is 14 residues. The CDR3 sequence: CASSWGGNQETQYF. CDR3 coding DNA: TGTGCCAGTAGTTGGGGGGGGAATCAAGAGACCCAGTACTTC.

The V call is TRBV27, the J call TRBJ2-1; a possible D gene is TRBD2 (5 bases). Germline values: CDR1 MNHEY, CDR2 SMNVEV (reference sequence). Trimming cost V 7 bases and J 9 bases, with 13 bases left between them. This CDR3 spans 12 amino acids. The chain's CDR3 is CASTSRRTEQFF. The CDR3 nucleotides read TGTGCCAGCACCTCCCGGAGGACTGAGCAGTTCTTC.

The table lists this clone with a few counts. The genes are TRBV9 and TRBJ2-3; D ambiguous. Per germline, CDR1 SGDLS and CDR2 YYNGEE. The CDR3 runs 13 residues. Trimming took 5 bases from V and 0 from J, leaving 7 bases between them. The CDR3 nucleotides are TGTGCCAGCAGGGCTTCTAGCACAGATACGCAGTATTTT. Its protein product is CASRASSTDTQYF.

This chain uses TRBV29-1 with TRBJ1-4; possibly TRBD1 for D (5 bases). V was pared by 6 bases and J by 2 bases, with 37 bases between. Germline CDR1 is SQVTM and CDR2 is ANQGSEA. The CDR3 is made up of 22 amino acids. CDR3 sequence: CSVPQRTGFHPKVGATNEKLFF. DNA for the CDR3: TGCAGCGTGCCGCAAAGAACAGGATTCCACCCAAAGGTCGGTGCGACTAATGAAAAACTGTTTTTT.

V gene TRBV4-3 combines with J gene TRBJ2-3, with TRBD2 matching 9 bases. Trimming cost V 1 base and J 2 bases; bases outside gene matches: 4. This CDR3 spans 16 amino acids. The germline V gene has CDR1 LGHNA and CDR2 YSLEER. CDR3 amino acids: CASSQVSGRYTDTQYF. DNA of the CDR3: TGCGCCAGCAGCCAAGTGAGCGGGAGGTACACAGATACGCAGTATTTT.

The chain is built from TRBV18 and TRBJ2-3; 7 bases are a match to TRBD2. Looked up from germline, CDR1 is KGHSH and CDR2 is LQKENI. The CDR3 is made up of 16 amino acids. V lost 0 bases to trimming and J lost 8 bases; unmatched junction nucleotides: 11. The CDR3, as DNA: TGTGCCAGCTCACCACCGGCTAGCGGAGGAGGCGGTACGCAGTATTTT. Amino acids: CASSPPASGGGGTQYF. Variable domain in full (rest from reference TRBV18 and TRBJ2-3): NAGVMQNPRHLVRRRGQEARLRCSPMKGHSHVYWYRQLPEEGLKFMVYLQKENIIDESGMPKERFSAEFPKEGPSILRIQQVVRGDSAAYFCASSPPASGGGGTQYFGPGTRLTVL.

CDR3 region: CSVVFRQGLNEQYF. In DNA, the CDR3 is TGCAGCGTGGTCTTTAGACAGGGACTCAACGAGCAGTACTTC. The genes are TRBV29-1 and TRBJ2-7, with D possibly TRBD1 on 7 matching bases. V was trimmed by 6 bases and J by 5 bases, leaving 20 bases between them. The CDR3 extends over 14 amino acids. Germline assignment: CDR1 SQVTM and CDR2 ANQGSEA.

This rearrangement joins TRBV6-5 to TRBJ2-1; TRBD1 is a possible D gene (5 bases). V gave up 4 bases and J gave up 8 bases, with 12 bases separating them. The CDR3 consists of 13 residues. Germline-derived CDR1 and CDR2 are MNHEY and SVGAGI. The DNA of the CDR3 is TGTGCCAGCAGTTGGGGCGTTGGGGATGAGCAGTTCTTC. Amino acids: CASSWGVGDEQFF.

The rearrangement uses TRBV7-2 and TRBJ2-7; tentatively, D is TRBD2 (7 bases). Germline lookup yields CDR1 SGHTA and CDR2 FQGNSA. The V end was cut by 5 bases, the J end by 5 bases, with 16 bases between. The CDR3 is 14 amino acids. The CDR3 DNA reads TGTGCCAGCAGCCCCGGGGGCGGGAGCGACGAGCAGTACTTC. This codes for CASSPGGGSDEQYF. The entire variable domain, with the rest obtained from reference TRBV7-2 and TRBJ2-7, is as follows: GAGVSQSPSNKVTEKGKDVELRCDPISGHTALYWYRQSLGQGLEFLIYFQGNSAPDKSGLPSDRFSAERTGGSVSTLTIQRTQQEDSAVYLCASSPGGGSDEQYFGPGTRLTVT.

This clone came up a few times. The rearrangement links TRBV5-1 to TRBJ2-1, with D perhaps TRBD2 (5 bases). Trimming removed 1 base from V and 6 bases from J, with 14 bases in between. This CDR3 is built from 15 residues. Germline lookup yields CDR1 SGHRS and CDR2 YFSETQ. As DNA, the CDR3 is TGCGCCAGCAGCTTGCCGGAACGAGGGCTCAATGAGCAGTTCTTC. It translates to CASSLPERGLNEQFF.

This clone showed up just a few times. The chain is built from TRBV7-3 and TRBJ2-1; 8 bases map to TRBD2. This CDR3 spans 13 amino acids. Germline CDR1 SGHTA, CDR2 FQGTGA. After removal of 2 bases from V and 13 bases from J, the junction contained 7 bases not matched to a gene. DNA of the CDR3: TGTGCCAGCAGCTTACAACCGGGACTAGGACAGTTCTTC. Its translation: CASSLQPGLGQFF.

This clone was observed a few times. V and J are TRBV5-4 and TRBJ2-2; D remains unclear. CDR3 length equals 11 residues. Trimming took 6 bases from V and 6 from J, leaving 6 bases between them. CDR1 and CDR2 from the germline V gene are SGHNT and YYREEE (reference sequence). The CDR3 DNA sequence: TGTGCCAGCACCCGGGCCGGGGAGCTGTTTTTT. Protein product: CASTRAGELFF.

The V gene is TRBV7-2, the J gene TRBJ2-5, with TRBD2 matching over 10 bases. The CDR3 covers 16 residues. The V and J ends lost 1 base and 5 bases, in that order; junction bases with no gene match: 7. Germline V gene lookup returns CDR1 SGHTA and CDR2 FQGNSA. CDR3 DNA: TGTGCCAGCAGCTTAGTCCAGCGGGGGGGCCAGGAGACCCAGTACTTC. It translates to CASSLVQRGGQETQYF.

This chain links TRBV4-3 with TRBJ2-7; possible D gene TRBD1, 6 bases. Per the germline V gene, CDR1 is LGHNA and CDR2 is YSLEER. CDR3 length: 13 amino acids. Trimming stripped 3 bases from V and 6 bases from J, with 12 bases between. CDR3 bases: TGCGCCAGCAGCCAGGCAACAGGGTTCGAGCAGTACTTC. It specifies CASSQATGFEQYF.

The gene calls are TRBV6-5 and TRBJ2-7; TRBD2 is a possible D gene (6 bases). This CDR3 is built from 14 residues. V was clipped by 4 bases and J by 2 bases, with 12 bases between them. CDR1 MNHEY and CDR2 SVGAGI come from the germline V gene. CDR3 residues: CASSSWRGPYEQYF. The DNA of the CDR3 is TGTGCCAGCAGTTCGTGGAGGGGACCCTACGAGCAGTACTTC.

The chain joins TRBV29-1 to TRBJ2-5; weak D call: TRBD1 (6 bases). This CDR3 has 13 amino acids. V was shortened by 4 bases and J by 4 bases, with 13 bases between the two germline ends. Per germline, CDR1 SQVTM and CDR2 ANQGSEA. In nucleotides, the CDR3 is TGCAGCGTTGCCTTGGGGGCAGGAGAGACCCAGTACTTC. Amino acid sequence: CSVALGAGETQYF.

The rearrangement links TRBV2 to TRBJ2-2; 8 bases line up with TRBD2. The germline V gene encodes CDR1 SNHLY and CDR2 FYNNEI. Losses at the gene ends were 1 base for V and 4 bases for J; bases not matched to a gene: 2. This CDR3 region has 15 residues. The CDR3 protein is CASSEGGGSTGELFF. CDR3 bases: TGTGCCAGCAGTGAAGGCGGGGGGAGCACCGGGGAGCTGTTTTTT.

CDR3 amino acids: CASSNLAGASEQYF. The CDR3 DNA reads as TGTGCCAGCAGTAATTTAGCGGGGGCGAGCGAGCAGTACTTC. The chain uses TRBV2 and TRBJ2-7; TRBD2 agrees at 9 bases. Unmatched junction bases numbered 8, after V lost 5 bases and J lost 6 bases. Germline CDR1 and CDR2: SNHLY and FYNNEI. The CDR3 totals 14 residues.

The CDR3 DNA is TGTGCCAGCAGCGTAGACCTGACCCGGACTACGAGGCAGTACTTC. Translation gives CASSVDLTRTTRQYF. This chain uses TRBV9 with TRBJ2-7; D possibly corresponds to TRBD2 (6 bases). This CDR3 contains 15 residues. Trimming took off 0 bases at V and 9 bases at J, with 19 bases between the two ends. Germline V gives CDR1 SGDLS, CDR2 YYNGEE.

V and J are TRBV4-3 and TRBJ1-2, with D unresolved. The CDR3 loop spans 16 amino acids. V was trimmed by 0 bases and J by 0 bases, leaving 11 bases between them. Germline V CDR1 and CDR2: LGHNA, YSLEER. This CDR3 reads CASSQEPRHSNYGYTF. CDR3 sequence (DNA): TGCGCCAGCAGCCAAGAGCCCAGGCACTCTAACTATGGCTACACCTTC.